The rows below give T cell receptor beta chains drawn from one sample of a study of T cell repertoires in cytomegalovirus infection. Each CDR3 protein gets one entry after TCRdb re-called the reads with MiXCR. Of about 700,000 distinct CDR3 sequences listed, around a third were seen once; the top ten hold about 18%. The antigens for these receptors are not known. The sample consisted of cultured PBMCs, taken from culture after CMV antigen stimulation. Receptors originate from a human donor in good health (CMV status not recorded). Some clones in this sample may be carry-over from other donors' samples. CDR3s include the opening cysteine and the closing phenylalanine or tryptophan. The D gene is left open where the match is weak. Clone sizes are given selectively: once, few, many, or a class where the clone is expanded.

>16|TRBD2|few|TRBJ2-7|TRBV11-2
TGTGCCAGCAGCTTAGTTGGCGGGAGGGCCTTTTACGAGCAGTACTTC
CASSLVGGRAFYEQYF
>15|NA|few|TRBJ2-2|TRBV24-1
TGTGCCACCAGTGATTTTTCTCGACCCACCGGGGAGCTGTTTTTT
CATSDFSRPTGELFF
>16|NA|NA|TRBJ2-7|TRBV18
TGTGCCAGCTCAACCAGAAGGCAGGTGTTATCCTACGAGCAGTACTTC
CASSTRRQVLSYEQYF
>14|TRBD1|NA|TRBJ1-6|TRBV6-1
TGTGCCAGCAGGGTACAGGGGGAATATTCACCCCTCCACTTT
CASRVQGEYSPLHF
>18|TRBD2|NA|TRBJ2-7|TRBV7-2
TGTGCCAGCAGCTTAAGAGCGGGCGGGAGTGGATTTTCCTACGAGCAGTACTTC
CASSLRAGGSGFSYEQYF
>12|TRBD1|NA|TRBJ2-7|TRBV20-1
TGCAGTGCTCCGGGACAGGACTACGAGCAGTACTTC
CSAPGQDYEQYF
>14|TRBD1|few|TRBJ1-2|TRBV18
TGTGCCAGCTCACCCGGTGCAGGGGGCGTTGGCTACACCTTC
CASSPGAGGVGYTF
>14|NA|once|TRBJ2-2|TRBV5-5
TGTGCCAGCAGCCATCGCCCCAACACCGGGGAGCTGTTTTTT
CASSHRPNTGELFF
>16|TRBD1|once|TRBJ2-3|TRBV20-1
TGCAGTGCCTGGAGGCGGGAGACAGGGGGCGTGGATACGCAGTATTTT
CSAWRRETGGVDTQYF
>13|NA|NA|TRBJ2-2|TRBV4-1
TGTGCCAGCAGCCTTAGGGTTGCCGGGGAGCTGTTTTTT
CASSLRVAGELFF
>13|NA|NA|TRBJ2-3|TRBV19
TGTGCCAGTAGTGTGCGAACCACAGATACGCAGTATTTT
CASSVRTTDTQYF
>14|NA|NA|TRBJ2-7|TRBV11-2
TGTGCCAGCAGCTTAGGGGCGGGATTCGGCGAGCAGTACTTC
CASSLGAGFGEQYF
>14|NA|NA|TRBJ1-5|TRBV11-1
TGTGCCAGCAGCTTATCAGGGGATAATCAGCCCCAGCATTTT
CASSLSGDNQPQHF